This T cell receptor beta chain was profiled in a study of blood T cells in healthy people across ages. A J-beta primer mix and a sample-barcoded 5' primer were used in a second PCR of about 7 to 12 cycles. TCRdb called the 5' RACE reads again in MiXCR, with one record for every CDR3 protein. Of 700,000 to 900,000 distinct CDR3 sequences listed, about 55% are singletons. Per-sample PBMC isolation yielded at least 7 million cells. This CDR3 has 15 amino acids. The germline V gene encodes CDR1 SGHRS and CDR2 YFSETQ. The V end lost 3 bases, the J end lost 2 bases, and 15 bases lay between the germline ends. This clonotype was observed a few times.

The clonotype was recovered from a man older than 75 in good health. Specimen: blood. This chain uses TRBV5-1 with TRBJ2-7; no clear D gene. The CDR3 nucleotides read TGCGCCAGCAGCTCAGGACCGCAAAGGGCCTACGAGCAGTACTTC. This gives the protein CASSSGPQRAYEQYF.